This T cell receptor beta chain was identified in a study of shared clonotypes between healthy human individuals. The CDR3 spans 20 residues. Germline assignment: CDR1 MNHEY and CDR2 SMNVEV (reference sequence). The trim removed 5 bases at V and 4 bases at J, leaving 20 bases unmatched. The repertoire was sequenced with immunoSEQ multiplex PCR; TCRdb's copy has only in-frame clones and lacks some. The sample shows about 680,000 clones, around 90% of them seen only once. Naive-designated CD8 cells lacked CD45RO, were positively enriched for CCR7, and omitted terminally differentiated effector memory CD45RA+ cells.

This TCR came from a man in his thirties or forties in good health. Sequences were obtained from naive CD8+ T cells sorted from blood. The chain has TRBV27 and TRBJ1-5, with 10 positions matching TRBD1. The CDR3 is CASSPTGGAGWEVFNQPQHF. The CDR3 DNA sequence: TGTGCCAGCAGTCCGACAGGGGGCGCAGGCTGGGAGGTGTTTAATCAGCCCCAGCATTTT.